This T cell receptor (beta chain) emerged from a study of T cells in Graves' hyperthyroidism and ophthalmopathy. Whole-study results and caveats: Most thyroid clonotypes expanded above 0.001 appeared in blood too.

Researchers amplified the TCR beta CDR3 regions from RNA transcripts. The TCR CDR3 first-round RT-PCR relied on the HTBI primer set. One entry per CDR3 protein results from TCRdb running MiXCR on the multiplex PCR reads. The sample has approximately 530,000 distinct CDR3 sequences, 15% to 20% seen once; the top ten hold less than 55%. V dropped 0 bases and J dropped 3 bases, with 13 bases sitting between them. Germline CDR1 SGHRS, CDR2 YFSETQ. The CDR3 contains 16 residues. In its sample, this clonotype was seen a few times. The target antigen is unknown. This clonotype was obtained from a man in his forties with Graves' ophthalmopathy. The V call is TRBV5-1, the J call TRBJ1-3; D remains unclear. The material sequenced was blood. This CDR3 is CASSLAGPTYGNTIYF. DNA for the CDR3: TGCGCCAGCAGCTTGGCCGGACCCACTTATGGAAACACCATATATTTT.